Shown below are 9 T cell receptor beta chains from a single sample sequenced in a study of T cell responses to AZD1222 COVID-19 vaccine. Some clones are missing from TCRdb's copy, which holds only in-frame ones; the method was immunoSEQ multiplex PCR. The top ten clones hold more than 10% of a sample with 100,000 or so clones, around nine tenths of them seen once. The sample consisted of peripheral blood, taken on day 0 of AZD1222 vaccination. Receptor source: an adult in good health.

The chain couples TRBV28 to TRBJ1-3; a weak D match, TRBD1 (5 bases). This CDR3 spans 15 amino acids. Germline-derived CDR1 and CDR2 are MDHEN and SYDVKM. V lost 7 bases and J 0 bases, leaving 13 bases between the germline ends. The CDR3 DNA follows: TGTGCCAGCATTACGGGGCGTGTCTCTGGAAACACCATATATTTT. Residues: CASITGRVSGNTIYF.

The genes are TRBV4-1 and TRBJ2-2, with 9 bases identical to TRBD1. The germline V gene has CDR1 MGHRA and CDR2 YSYEKL. The CDR3 has 16 amino acids. The J segment lost 6 bases and the V segment lost 2 bases, leaving 7 bases of the junction unmatched. The CDR3, as DNA: TGCGCCAGCAGCCAACCGGGACAGGGAAAGGCCGGGGAGCTGTTTTTT. Its protein is CASSQPGQGKAGELFF.

V and J are TRBV29-1 and TRBJ2-2; D is unresolved. CDR3 size: 14 residues. Germline V gene lookup returns CDR1 SQVTM and CDR2 ANQGSEA. Trimming took off 4 bases at V and 0 bases at J, with 9 bases between the two ends. CDR3 loop: CSVAPTTNTGELFF. In DNA, the CDR3 is TGCAGCGTTGCCCCTACAACGAACACCGGGGAGCTGTTTTTT.

The V gene is TRBV7-2, the J gene TRBJ2-3; maybe TRBD2 (6 bases). The V end lost 5 bases, the J end lost 1 base, and 22 bases lay between the germline ends. Germline CDR1 and CDR2: SGHTA and FQGNSA. The CDR3 is made up of 18 amino acids. CDR3 protein: CASSTDGTGAPRTDTQYF. The CDR3 region has the DNA TGTGCCAGCAGCACCGACGGGACTGGAGCTCCCCGCACAGATACGCAGTATTTT.

The chain joins TRBV7-2 to TRBJ2-1; 8 positions match TRBD2. CDR1 is SGHTA and CDR2 is FQGNSA in the germline V gene. Germline trimming cut 6 bases from V and 5 bases from J; bases unmatched to any gene: 12. CDR3 length: 16 amino acids. The CDR3 spells CASSSEGSGMHNEQFF. The CDR3, as DNA: TGTGCCAGCAGTTCTGAAGGTAGCGGGATGCACAATGAGCAGTTCTTC. The full variable domain, its missing parts supplied by reference TRBV7-2 and TRBJ2-1, is GAGVSQSPSNKVTEKGKDVELRCDPISGHTALYWYRQSLGQGLEFLIYFQGNSAPDKSGLPSDRFSAERTGGSVSTLTIQRTQQEDSAVYLCASSSEGSGMHNEQFFGPGTRLTVL.

The V and J genes are TRBV18 and TRBJ2-7; 11 bases are a match to TRBD2. V shed 3 bases, J shed 5 bases, and the junction held 3 bases outside the gene matches. The CDR3 length is 14 residues. Germline loops: CDR1 KGHSH, CDR2 LQKENI. This CDR3 reads CASSPGLAGHEQYF. As DNA, the CDR3 is TGTGCCAGCTCACCCGGACTAGCGGGCCACGAGCAGTACTTC.

The chain has TRBV12-3 or TRBV12-4 and TRBJ1-4; possibly TRBD1 for D (6 bases). The CDR3 totals 13 residues. V was trimmed by 5 bases and J by 8 bases, leaving 12 bases between them. The CDR3: CASSLGHREKLFF. CDR3 DNA sequence: TGTGCCAGCAGTCTGGGACATAGGGAAAAACTGTTTTTT.

The J gene is TRBJ1-1, the V gene TRBV5-1, with unresolved D. Germline V gives CDR1 SGHRS, CDR2 YFSETQ. CDR3 size: 13 residues. The germline V and J ends were trimmed by 5 bases and 2 bases, with 10 bases remaining between them. This chain's CDR3 is CASRLKGNTEAFF. CDR3 sequence (DNA): TGCGCCAGCAGGTTGAAGGGTAACACTGAAGCTTTCTTT.

The gene calls are TRBV28 and TRBJ1-1; possible D gene TRBD1, 6 bases. The ends were cut back, 5 bases at V and 5 bases at J, with 12 bases in the middle. The CDR3 covers 13 residues. Germline loops: CDR1 MDHEN, CDR2 SYDVKM. The CDR3 bases are TGTGCCAGCAGTCTTCGGACAGCGACTGAAGCTTTCTTT. The encoded protein is CASSLRTATEAFF. Based on the CDR3 plus reference TRBV28 and TRBJ1-1, the full variable domain is DVKVTQSSRYLVKRTGEKVFLECVQDMDHENMFWYRQDPGLGLRLIYFSYDVKMKEKGDIPEGYSVSREKKERFSLILESASTNQTSMYLCASSLRTATEAFFGQGTRLTVV.